Shown below are 21 T cell receptor beta chains from a single sample sequenced in a study of cytomegalovirus exposure and HLA in healthy donors. The PCR employed 60 Vbeta primers together with 13 Jbeta primers. Generated by immunoSEQ multiplex PCR, the TCRdb table keeps only in-frame clones and is missing some. The table for this sample gives 25,000 to 40,000 clones. Source material: PBMCs. The receptors come from a female donor in good health and CMV-seronegative.

This chain connects TRBV19 to TRBJ2-3; 8 bases match TRBD1. Germline V lookup: CDR1 LNHDA, CDR2 SQIVND (reference sequence). Trimming at V came to 5 bases and at J to 0 bases, leaving 4 bases not matched to a gene. The CDR3 consists of 15 residues. CDR3 nucleotide sequence: TGTGCCAGTAGTCAGGACAGGGTCAGCACAGATACGCAGTATTTT. Its protein is CASSQDRVSTDTQYF.

The genes are TRBV2 and TRBJ1-1; 8 nucleotides agree with TRBD1. The CDR3 is made up of 14 amino acids. V lost 4 bases to trimming and J lost 3 bases; unmatched junction nucleotides: 4. Germline CDR1 and CDR2: SNHLY and FYNNEI. CDR3 residues: CASSGGQAYTEAFF. The CDR3 region has the DNA TGTGCCAGCAGTGGGGGACAGGCTTACACTGAAGCTTTCTTT.

J is TRBJ1-1 and V is TRBV19; TRBD1 might be the D (5 bases). The CDR3 is 13 amino acids. The V end was cut by 0 bases, the J end by 6 bases, with 8 bases between. The germline V gene encodes CDR1 LNHDA and CDR2 SQIVND (reference sequence). The CDR3 nucleotides read TGTGCCAGTAGTATAGACAGGGTCGCTGAAGCTTTCTTT. It is translated as CASSIDRVAEAFF.

Here the CDR3 reads CSVEDPEAPVLLEAFF. In nucleotides, the CDR3 is TGCAGCGTTGAAGATCCGGAGGCCCCGGTGCTGCTGGAAGCTTTCTTT. The chain is built from TRBV29-1 and TRBJ1-1; D is unresolved. This CDR3 is 16 amino acids long. Trimming removed 0 bases at V and 8 bases at J, with 22 bases between. CDR1 is SQVTM, CDR2 ANQGSEA, per germline.

The chain is built from TRBV11-3 and TRBJ1-2, with D hard to call. Germline V gives CDR1 SGHNT, CDR2 YENEEA. Trimming took 2 bases from V and 7 from J, leaving 17 bases between them. The CDR3 has 15 amino acids. CDR3 region: CASSLPRNRGLGYTF. In DNA form, the CDR3 reads TGTGCCAGCAGCTTACCTCGAAACCGGGGTCTTGGCTACACCTTC. Full variable domain (rest looked up from reference TRBV11-3 and TRBJ1-2): EAGVVQSPRYKIIEKKQPVAFWCNPISGHNTLYWYLQNLGQGPELLIRYENEEAVDDSQLPKDRFSAERLKGVDSTLKIQPAELGDSAVYLCASSLPRNRGLGYTFGSGTRLTVV.

V gene TRBV4-2 combines with J gene TRBJ1-5; perhaps TRBD1 as D (5 bases). The CDR3 contains 17 residues. Deletions cut 1 base from V and 2 bases from J, with 15 bases between. In germline, CDR1 is LGHNA, CDR2 YNFKEQ. The CDR3 DNA is TGTGCCAGCAGCCAAGCCCTAGGAGGGGAAGGCAATCAGCCCCAGCATTTT. Amino acid sequence: CASSQALGGEGNQPQHF.

The V and J genes are TRBV27 and TRBJ1-5; TRBD1 is a possible D gene (6 bases). Germline CDR1 is MNHEY and CDR2 is SMNVEV (reference sequence). The CDR3 is made up of 14 amino acids. Trimming removed 6 bases from V and 1 base from J, with 10 bases in between. The CDR3 loop reads CASRGQGSNQPQHF. DNA for the CDR3: TGTGCCAGCAGGGGTCAGGGGAGCAATCAGCCCCAGCATTTT.

The chain carries TRBV28 and TRBJ1-1, with TRBD1 matching 8 bases. CDR1 and CDR2 from the germline V gene are MDHEN and SYDVKM. The CDR3 length is 17 residues. The J segment lost 1 base and the V segment lost 10 bases, leaving 17 bases of the junction unmatched. In DNA form, the CDR3 reads TGTGCCACCACCACCTACAGGGGGTTTAGTGCGAACACTGAAGCTTTCTTT. Translation: CATTTYRGFSANTEAFF.

V gene TRBV2 combines with J gene TRBJ2-2, with 8 bases fitting TRBD1. V dropped 8 bases and J dropped 1; count of bases not matched to a gene: 6. From germline, CDR1 is SNHLY and CDR2 FYNNEI. This CDR3 has 15 residues. The CDR3 DNA follows: TGTGCCAGCGGAGATGGACAGGGGAACACCGGGGAGCTGTTTTTT. This translates into CASGDGQGNTGELFF. Together with reference TRBV2 and TRBJ2-2, the CDR3 gives the full variable domain: EPEVTQTPSHQVTQMGQEVILRCVPISNHLYFYWYRQILGQKVEFLVSFYNNEISEKSEIFDDQFSVERPDGSNFTLKIRSTKLEDSAMYFCASGDGQGNTGELFFGEGSRLTVL.

The CDR3: CASSQSPEKLFF. DNA of the CDR3: TGCGCCAGCAGCCAAAGCCCCGAAAAACTGTTTTTT. The chain links TRBV4-1 to TRBJ1-4, with D unresolved. Germline assignment: CDR1 MGHRA and CDR2 YSYEKL. This CDR3 has 12 residues. V lost 2 bases and J lost 8, with 6 bases in between.

The genes are TRBV18 and TRBJ1-2, with 11 bases aligning to TRBD1. This CDR3 has 15 residues. The ends lost 6 bases at V and 4 bases at J; junction bases unmatched: 7. Germline loops: CDR1 KGHSH, CDR2 LQKENI. The CDR3 reads CASSPGTGGTYGYTF. CDR3 coding DNA: TGTGCCAGCTCCCCCGGGACAGGGGGTACCTATGGCTACACCTTC. Based on the CDR3 plus reference TRBV18 and TRBJ1-2, the full variable domain is NAGVMQNPRHLVRRRGQEARLRCSPMKGHSHVYWYRQLPEEGLKFMVYLQKENIIDESGMPKERFSAEFPKEGPSILRIQQVVRGDSAAYFCASSPGTGGTYGYTFGSGTRLTVV.

The chain carries TRBV2 and TRBJ1-2; 7 bases agree with TRBD1. V gave up 5 bases and J gave up 4 bases; unmatched junction bases: 4. The germline CDR1 and CDR2 sequences are SNHLY and FYNNEI. The CDR3 runs 13 residues. The CDR3 region has the DNA TGTGCCAGCAGTTACCGGGACAGCTATGGCTACACCTTC. Protein product: CASSYRDSYGYTF.

The chain joins TRBV6-5 to TRBJ2-5, with TRBD2 matching 12 bases. V shed 6 bases and J 4 bases; nucleotides not matched to a gene: 6. CDR1 is MNHEY and CDR2 is SVGAGI in the germline V gene. This CDR3 region has 15 residues. The CDR3 protein is CASSKLAGGVETQYF. DNA for the CDR3: TGTGCCAGCAGCAAACTAGCGGGGGGAGTAGAGACCCAGTACTTC.

The rearrangement links TRBV6-6 to TRBJ1-2; the match to TRBD1 covers 8 bases. Germline V lookup: CDR1 MNHNY, CDR2 SVGAGI (reference sequence). This CDR3 has 16 residues. V was pared by 2 bases and J by 8 bases, with 13 bases of the junction left unmatched. The DNA for the CDR3 is TGTGCCAGCAGTTACGAGGTCAGGGGGCCGTCAAGCGGCTACACCTTC. Protein: CASSYEVRGPSSGYTF.

V usage is TRBV14 and J usage is TRBJ2-1, with TRBD2 as a possible D gene (5 bases). Germline-derived CDR1 and CDR2 are SGHDN and FVKESK. Trimming shortened V by 5 bases and J by 2 bases, and 13 bases separated the two germline ends. The CDR3 is 15 residues long. CDR3 protein: CASSWMERAYNEQFF. The CDR3 nucleotides read TGTGCCAGCAGCTGGATGGAGAGGGCCTACAATGAGCAGTTCTTC.

The J gene is TRBJ1-2, the V gene TRBV29-1, with D perhaps TRBD1 (5 bases). CDR3 length equals 17 residues. Germline V gives CDR1 SQVTM, CDR2 ANQGSEA. Trimming stripped 4 bases from V and 5 bases from J, with 26 bases between. CDR3 residues: CSVAKGGGPLDFYGYTF. The DNA for the CDR3 is TGCAGCGTTGCGAAGGGCGGGGGACCCTTGGACTTTTATGGCTACACCTTC.

The rearrangement joins TRBV19 to TRBJ1-2; D gene unclear. The germline V gene has CDR1 LNHDA and CDR2 SQIVND (reference sequence). The CDR3 runs to 14 residues. V was shortened by 3 bases and J by 0 bases, with 8 bases between the two germline ends. CDR3 amino acids: CASSITATNYGYTF. CDR3 sequence (DNA): TGTGCCAGTAGTATTACAGCTACTAACTATGGCTACACCTTC.

The V call is TRBV7-9, the J call TRBJ1-2; D ambiguous. Trimming left V 4 bases short and J 0 bases short, with 6 bases between. CDR1 SEHNR and CDR2 FQNEAQ come from the germline V gene (reference sequence). This CDR3 region has 13 residues. The CDR3 DNA sequence: TGTGCCAGCAGCTCCCAGACTAACTATGGCTACACCTTC. Translation: CASSSQTNYGYTF. The whole variable domain, remainder taken from reference TRBV7-9 and TRBJ1-2, is DTGVSQNPRHKITKRGQNVTFRCDPISEHNRLYWYRQTLGQGPEFLTYFQNEAQLEKSRLLSDRFSAERPKGSFSTLEIQRTEQGDSAMYLCASSSQTNYGYTFGSGTRLTVV.

The V call is TRBV11-2, the J call TRBJ2-5; D may be TRBD2 (6 bases). V gave up 4 bases and J gave up 4 bases, with 25 bases separating them. Germline V gene lookup returns CDR1 SGHAT and CDR2 FQNNGV. CDR3 length: 18 amino acids. The CDR3 sequence: CASSWGGDQAWRGETQYF. In DNA form, the CDR3 reads TGTGCCAGCAGCTGGGGCGGGGATCAGGCCTGGAGAGGAGAGACCCAGTACTTC.

The chain has TRBV7-8 and TRBJ1-2, with TRBD1 matching 7 bases. With V trimmed by 2 bases and J by 6 bases, 9 bases remained unmatched. This CDR3 is built from 15 residues. Germline V gives CDR1 SGHVS, CDR2 FQNEAQ. The CDR3 coding sequence is TGTGCCAGCAGCTTACGACAGGGCCCTGGAGATGGCTACACCTTC. It is translated as CASSLRQGPGDGYTF.

This chain connects TRBV4-3 to TRBJ2-2; 7 bases match TRBD2. V trimming: 1 base; J trimming: 4 bases; junction bases outside the gene matches: 6. There are 16 residues in the CDR3. Germline V gene data show CDR1 as LGHNA and CDR2 as YSLEER. CDR3: CASSQGGGGATGELFF. In DNA, the CDR3 is TGCGCCAGCAGCCAAGGGGGCGGGGGAGCCACCGGGGAGCTGTTTTTT.